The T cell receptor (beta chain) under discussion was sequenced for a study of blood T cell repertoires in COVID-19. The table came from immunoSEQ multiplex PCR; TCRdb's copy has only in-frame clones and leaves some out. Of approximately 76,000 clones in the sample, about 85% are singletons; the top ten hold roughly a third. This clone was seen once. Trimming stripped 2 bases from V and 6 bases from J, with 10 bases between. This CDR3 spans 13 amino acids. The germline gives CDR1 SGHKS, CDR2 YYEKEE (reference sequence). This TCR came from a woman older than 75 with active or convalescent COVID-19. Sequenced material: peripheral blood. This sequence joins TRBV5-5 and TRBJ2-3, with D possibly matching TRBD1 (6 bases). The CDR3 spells CASSFVGGDTQYF. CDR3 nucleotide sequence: TGTGCCAGCAGCTTTGTTGGGGGCGATACGCAGTATTTT.